Each of the 11 T cell receptor beta chains below was sequenced from the same sample in a study of blood T cell repertoires in COVID-19. The repertoire was sequenced with immunoSEQ multiplex PCR; TCRdb's copy has only in-frame clones and lacks some. Of 200,000 to 300,000 clones detected, roughly nine tenths appear once; the ten largest clones hold roughly 7%. Specimen: peripheral blood. The receptors were gathered from a man aged 55-75 years who had recovered from COVID-19.

The chain links TRBV5-1 to TRBJ1-6, with a tentative D call TRBD1 (6 bases). Germline CDR1 is SGHRS and CDR2 is YFSETQ. V was trimmed by 3 bases and J by 6 bases, leaving 13 bases between them. This CDR3 region has 15 residues. The CDR3 here is CASSSNRVGNSPLHF. DNA of the CDR3: TGCGCCAGCAGCTCAAACAGGGTCGGTAATTCACCCCTCCACTTT.

The chain uses TRBV5-1 and TRBJ2-7; D might be TRBD2 (7 bases). V lost 4 bases to trimming and J lost 3 bases, with 17 bases between them. Germline V lookup: CDR1 SGHRS, CDR2 YFSETQ. This CDR3 is built from 15 residues. The CDR3 nucleotides read TGCGCCAGCAGCAACGGACTAGGGGGATACTACGAGCAGTACGTC. This codes for CASSNGLGGYYEQYV.

The rearrangement joins TRBV7-2 to TRBJ2-7; 9 bases fit TRBD2. The CDR3 extends over 15 amino acids. V was pared by 4 bases and J by 4 bases, with 8 bases of the junction left unmatched. CDR1 SGHTA and CDR2 FQGNSA come from the germline V gene. As DNA, the CDR3 is TGTGCCAGCAGCTATATAGCGGGGGTTTTTTACGAGCAGTACTTC. Translating gives CASSYIAGVFYEQYF.

This clone was observed a single time. CDR3 sequence reads: CASSPGTGNYGYTF. The CDR3 bases are TGTGCCAGCAGCCCCGGGACTGGGAACTATGGCTACACCTTC. The genes are TRBV14 and TRBJ1-2; maybe TRBD1 (5 bases). Germline CDR1 SGHDN, CDR2 FVKESK. Trimming pared 4 bases from V and 2 bases from J, leaving 11 bases between. This CDR3 has 14 amino acids.

The chain uses TRBV7-9 and TRBJ2-5; 8 bases are a match to TRBD2. After removal of 5 bases from V and 2 bases from J, the junction contained 4 bases not matched to a gene. This CDR3 comprises 14 residues. CDR1 SEHNR and CDR2 FQNEAQ come from the germline V gene (reference sequence). CDR3 region: CASSERGPQETQYF. CDR3 in DNA: TGTGCCAGCAGCGAGCGGGGGCCGCAAGAGACCCAGTACTTC.

The J gene is TRBJ2-7, the V gene TRBV30; 7 positions agree with TRBD1. CDR1 is GTSNPN, CDR2 SVGIG, per germline (reference sequence). The CDR3 consists of 13 residues. V trimming: 5 bases; J trimming: 2 bases; junction bases outside the gene matches: 6. CDR3 nucleotides: TGTGCCTGGGCACAGGGGAACCCCTACGAGCAGTACTTC. Its translation: CAWAQGNPYEQYF.

This chain joins TRBV27 and TRBJ2-7; tentatively, D is TRBD2 (6 bases). Germline values: CDR1 MNHEY, CDR2 SMNVEV (reference sequence). The CDR3 is 13 amino acids. V was clipped by 3 bases and J by 7 bases, with 13 bases between them. CDR3: CASSFSRLGEQYF. The CDR3 DNA sequence: TGTGCCAGCAGTTTTAGCCGACTAGGGGAGCAGTACTTC.

The gene calls are TRBV7-8 and TRBJ2-7; 10 nucleotides match TRBD1. CDR1 is SGHVS, CDR2 FQNEAQ, per germline. Trimming cost V 5 bases and J 4 bases; bases outside gene matches: 8. The CDR3 is made up of 15 amino acids. CDR3 residues: CASSLRQGAGYEQYV. For the CDR3, the DNA is TGTGCCAGCAGCCTCCGACAGGGGGCGGGATACGAGCAGTACGTC.

This chain links TRBV10-1 with TRBJ2-3; D is perhaps TRBD2 (5 bases). V lost 3 bases and J lost 5, with 12 bases in between. CDR1 WNHNN and CDR2 SYGVQD come from the germline V gene (reference sequence). The CDR3 contains 14 residues. The CDR3 DNA sequence: TGCGCCAGCAGTGACGGATTACGGGGAGATACGCAGTATTTT. Protein sequence: CASSDGLRGDTQYF.

The rearrangement joins TRBV5-1 to TRBJ2-1; 8 nucleotides line up with TRBD1. Germline CDR1 is SGHRS and CDR2 is YFSETQ. Unmatched junction bases numbered 4, after V lost 0 bases and J lost 2 bases. The CDR3 length is 16 residues. CDR3 protein: CASSLVVDRAYNEQFF. DNA of the CDR3: TGCGCCAGCAGCTTGGTGGTGGACAGGGCCTACAATGAGCAGTTCTTC. Full variable domain (outside the CDR3, taken from reference TRBV5-1 and TRBJ2-1): KAGVTQTPRYLIKTRGQQVTLSCSPISGHRSVSWYQQTPGQGLQFLFEYFSETQRNKGNFPGRFSGRQFSNSRSEMNVSTLELGDSALYLCASSLVVDRAYNEQFFGPGTRLTVL.

The chain joins TRBV10-1 to TRBJ2-5, with D possibly being TRBD2 (7 bases). CDR1 and CDR2 from the germline V gene are WNHNN and SYGVQD (reference sequence). Trimming removed 0 bases from V and 2 bases from J, with 16 bases in between. This CDR3 has 17 residues. The DNA of the CDR3 is TGCGCCAGCAGTGAGTCGGGGGGGCTACCGCCTCAAGAGACCCAGTACTTC. Protein product: CASSESGGLPPQETQYF.